This note documents a single T cell receptor beta chain sequence. Its antigen is unknown. This sample is part of a study of cytomegalovirus exposure and HLA in healthy donors. Study as a whole: Of roughly 400 genotyped donors, 75% to 90% grouped in the Caucasian-associated ancestry cluster. Findings and caveats of the study: Sequencing likely produced, as an artifact, a cluster of highly shared sequence variants. According to a later analysis, donors in an Asian-associated ancestry cluster reportedly had fewer N-insertions than the roughly 670-donor mean.

13 Jbeta primers and 60 Vbeta primers were used for the PCR. Assay: immunoSEQ multiplex PCR; the TCRdb copy retains only in-frame clones and omits some. The sample holds some 130,000 clones; 79% are singletons and the top ten take 1.5% to 2.5%. There are 16 residues in the CDR3. The junction had 13 bases not matched to a gene; V was cut back by 5 bases and J by 5 bases. Per germline, CDR1 SGHVS and CDR2 FQNEAQ. This clonotype originated in a young man in good health and CMV-seronegative. The V and J genes are TRBV7-8 and TRBJ2-3; 7 bases line up with TRBD2. The sample taken for sequencing was PBMCs. The CDR3 nucleotides read TGTGCCAGCAGCAAAAGCACTAGCGTGAGGGGAGATACGCAGTATTTT. Its protein product is CASSKSTSVRGDTQYF.